The 23 T cell receptor beta chains in this list originate from one sample, sequenced in a study of a mutant IDH1 vaccine in newly diagnosed glioma. Time point: week 11, during vaccination. Every vaccination contained 300 ug of the mutant IDH1 20-mer peptide and was paired with topical imiquimod. These receptors are not linked to any known antigen. This table comes from immunoSEQ multiplex PCR, and its TCRdb copy is limited to in-frame clones, with some not included. The sample records roughly 120,000 clones, under 90% being singletons. This specimen consisted of PBMCs, obtained from a glioma patient whose treatment included an IDH1 peptide vaccine. The receptors come from a woman in her fifties or sixties with glioma.

V is TRBV5-1 and J is TRBJ2-3; 7 bases are a match to TRBD1. The germline V gene has CDR1 SGHRS and CDR2 YFSETQ. There are 15 residues in the CDR3. Trimming at V came to 0 bases and at J to 1 base, leaving 2 bases not matched to a gene. CDR3 loop: CASSLETGGTDTQYF. CDR3 sequence (DNA): TGCGCCAGCAGCTTGGAAACAGGGGGCACAGATACGCAGTATTTT.

This chain uses TRBV11-2 with TRBJ2-7; D possibly corresponds to TRBD2 (6 bases). The CDR3 consists of 14 residues. CDR1 SGHAT and CDR2 FQNNGV come from the germline V gene. V lost 5 bases and J 5 bases, leaving 16 bases between the germline ends. CDR3 nucleotide sequence: TGTGCCAGCAGCACCCCCCGGGGGACCAACGAGCAGTACTTC. Translated, it gives CASSTPRGTNEQYF.

This chain joins TRBV5-1 and TRBJ2-3, with 10 bases matching TRBD2. With 4 bases clipped from V and 0 bases from J, the junction kept 11 bases outside the gene matches. This CDR3 contains 18 residues. The V gene's germline CDR1 is SGHRS and CDR2 YFSETQ. As DNA, the CDR3 is TGCGCCAGCAGCCCGGCTAGTAGCGGGAGGTCAAGCACAGATACGCAGTATTTT. Encoded protein: CASSPASSGRSSTDTQYF.

The chain combines TRBV6-5 with TRBJ1-1; D is undetermined. V shed 2 bases and J shed 1 base, with 14 bases lying between them. Germline-derived CDR1 and CDR2 are MNHEY and SVGAGI. The CDR3 has 16 amino acids. CDR3 loop: CASSYSSAGQNTEAFF. DNA for the CDR3: TGTGCCAGCAGTTACAGTTCGGCAGGCCAGAACACTGAAGCTTTCTTT.

This chain uses TRBV11-2 with TRBJ1-3, with D uncertain. CDR3 length: 14 residues. The V end lost 8 bases, the J end lost 1 base, and 12 bases lay between the germline ends. Germline values: CDR1 SGHAT, CDR2 FQNNGV. The CDR3 bases are TGTGCCAGCCATGGGGTGATATCTGGAAACACCATATATTTT. This gives the protein CASHGVISGNTIYF. The full variable domain, completed using reference TRBV11-2 and TRBJ1-3, is EAGVAQSPRYKIIEKRQSVAFWCNPISGHATLYWYQQILGQGPKLLIQFQNNGVVDDSQLPKDRFSAERLKGVDSTLKIQPAKLEDSAVYLCASHGVISGNTIYFGEGSWLTVV.

This clone was recorded a few times. The V and J genes are TRBV6-1 and TRBJ1-2; TRBD1 matches at 7 bases. Trimming at V came to 5 bases and at J to 7 bases, leaving 13 bases not matched to a gene. This CDR3 region has 15 residues. Germline assignment: CDR1 MNHNS and CDR2 SASEGT. This CDR3 reads CASSTDPGTARGYTF. The CDR3 DNA reads as TGTGCCAGCAGTACCGACCCCGGGACAGCTCGTGGCTACACCTTC.

This rearrangement joins TRBV19 to TRBJ1-1; no reliable D call. V shed 3 bases and J shed 4 bases, with 9 bases lying between them. The CDR3 contains 13 residues. CDR1 LNHDA and CDR2 SQIVND come from the germline V gene (reference sequence). The CDR3: CASSIGVSTEAFF. CDR3 coding DNA: TGTGCCAGTAGTATTGGAGTATCCACTGAAGCTTTCTTT.

This chain uses TRBV4-1 with TRBJ1-1; D ambiguous. Between the trimmed V and J ends, which lost 4 bases and 7 bases, there was a span of 16 bases. Per germline, CDR1 MGHRA and CDR2 YSYEKL. There are 14 residues in the CDR3. The CDR3 nucleotides are TGCGCCAGCAGCCTCAGGACGGGGATACATGAAGCTTTCTTT. Its translation is CASSLRTGIHEAFF.

The gene calls are TRBV1 and TRBJ2-3; the table names TRBD1, a call not compared with the DNA. TRBV1 is a pseudogene segment. CDR3 length: 16 residues. CDR3 sequence: CTSSPRTGLSTDTQYF. CDR3 nucleotides: TGCACCAGCAGCCCTCGGACAGGGCTTAGCACAGATACGCAGTATTTT.

The chain couples TRBV6-6 to TRBJ2-1, with 11 bases matching TRBD2. The CDR3 runs to 15 residues. Germline V gene lookup returns CDR1 MNHNY and CDR2 SVGAGI (reference sequence). Trimming cost V 6 bases and J 7 bases; bases outside gene matches: 8. CDR3 nucleotides: TGTGCCAGCAGACCTACTAGCGGGAGCGGGAATGAGCAGTTCTTC. It is translated as CASRPTSGSGNEQFF.

CDR3 coding DNA: TGTGCCAGCAGCTTAGGACAGGGAGCCCAAGAGACCCAGTACTTC. It codes for CASSLGQGAQETQYF. V gene TRBV13 combines with J gene TRBJ2-5; weak D call: TRBD1 (6 bases). V was trimmed by 0 bases and J by 1 base, leaving 9 bases between them. The CDR3 runs 15 residues. The germline CDR1 and CDR2 sequences are PRHDT and FYEKMQ (reference sequence).

The chain employs TRBV29-1 and TRBJ1-2; 12 nucleotides line up with TRBD1. V lost 6 bases and J lost 11; bases outside the gene matches: 7. Looked up from germline, CDR1 is SQVTM and CDR2 is ANQGSEA. CDR3 size: 12 residues. The chain's CDR3 is CSVSGTGGAYTF. As DNA, the CDR3 is TGCAGCGTCTCCGGGACAGGGGGCGCATACACCTTC.

The gene calls are TRBV10-3 and TRBJ1-6, with a possible D match to TRBD1 (5 bases). The CDR3 consists of 15 residues. Trimming left V 0 bases short and J 7 bases short, with 10 bases between. Germline CDR1 and CDR2: ENHRY and SYGVKD. For the CDR3, the DNA is TGTGCCATCAGTGAGTCGAGGCAGGGAAATTCACCCCTCCACTTT. Encoded protein: CAISESRQGNSPLHF.

This CDR3 reads CASSLASSYNEQFF. CDR3 in DNA: TGTGCCAGCAGCTTAGCAAGCTCCTACAATGAGCAGTTCTTC. V and J are TRBV7-9 and TRBJ2-1, with D uncertain. V was pared by 0 bases and J by 0 bases, with 3 bases between. The CDR3 is 14 residues long. Germline CDR1 SEHNR, CDR2 FQNEAQ (reference sequence).

The chain combines TRBV15 with TRBJ2-1, with D perhaps matching TRBD1 (5 bases). The ends were cut back, 0 bases at V and 8 bases at J, with 20 bases in the middle. Germline V gene sequence: CDR1 LNHNV, CDR2 YYDKDF (reference sequence). The CDR3 totals 17 residues. DNA for the CDR3: TGTGCCACCAGCAGAGATGGTTTTGGGGCTGTCTGGGATGAGCAGTTCTTC. It specifies CATSRDGFGAVWDEQFF. The whole variable domain, remainder taken from reference TRBV15 and TRBJ2-1, is DAMVIQNPRYQVTQFGKPVTLSCSQTLNHNVMYWYQQKSSQAPKLLFHYYDKDFNNEADTPDNFQSRRPNTSFCFLDIRSPGLGDTAMYLCATSRDGFGAVWDEQFFGPGTRLTVL.

The rearrangement uses TRBV9 and TRBJ2-5; D remains unclear. The closer fit of TRBJ2-7 to the DNA end suggests the J call may be wrong. Germline V gene lookup returns CDR1 SGDLS and CDR2 YYNGEE. The length of the CDR3 is 15 residues. The CDR3 sequence is CASSVASAGSYEQYF. CDR3 bases: TGTGCCAGCAGCGTAGCCTCGGCAGGCTCCTACGAGCAGTACTTC.

The chain uses TRBV27 and TRBJ2-7; the match to TRBD1 covers 7 bases. The ends lost 2 bases at V and 1 base at J; junction bases unmatched: 5. The V gene's germline CDR1 is MNHEY and CDR2 SMNVEV (reference sequence). CDR3 size: 15 residues. In nucleotides, the CDR3 is TGTGCCAGCAGTTTACAAGGGACAGAGTCCTACGAGCAGTACTTC. Protein sequence: CASSLQGTESYEQYF.

The V and J genes are TRBV7-8 and TRBJ1-4, with a possible D match to TRBD1 (6 bases). Germline CDR1 is SGHVS and CDR2 is FQNEAQ. The CDR3 contains 14 residues. V shed 5 bases and J shed 6 bases, with 13 bases lying between them. The CDR3 reads CASSTGTSYEKLFF. CDR3 coding DNA: TGTGCCAGCAGCACCGGGACAAGTTATGAAAAACTGTTTTTT.

The chain uses TRBV4-2 and TRBJ2-1; D call uncertain. From germline, CDR1 is LGHNA and CDR2 YNFKEQ. The CDR3 totals 16 residues. V was shortened by 0 bases and J by 0 bases, with 9 bases between the two germline ends. Written as DNA, the CDR3 is TGTGCCAGCAGCCAAGAGGGAACTGTCTCCTACAATGAGCAGTTCTTC. Encoded protein: CASSQEGTVSYNEQFF.

A single count supports this clone. The chain carries TRBV6-5 and TRBJ1-1; D is ambiguous. V was shortened by 6 bases and J by 11 bases, with 13 bases between the two germline ends. Germline V gene lookup returns CDR1 MNHEY and CDR2 SVGAGI. The CDR3 contains 11 residues. This CDR3 reads CASRRGGWAFF. Here the CDR3 DNA reads TGTGCCAGCAGGAGAGGAGGGTGGGCTTTCTTT.

The chain combines TRBV6-1 with TRBJ2-5; D call uncertain. Trimming pared 5 bases from V and 2 bases from J, leaving 3 bases between. The CDR3 length is 11 residues. The germline V gene encodes CDR1 MNHNS and CDR2 SASEGT. The CDR3 loop reads CASSLQETQYF. CDR3 in DNA: TGTGCCAGCAGTCTACAAGAGACCCAGTACTTC.

This chain links TRBV5-1 with TRBJ2-7; 8 bases align to TRBD2. Germline V CDR1 and CDR2: SGHRS, YFSETQ. Trimming cost V 4 bases and J 7 bases; bases outside gene matches: 16. The CDR3 runs 16 residues. The CDR3 loop reads CASSPAGSGRAGEQYF. The CDR3 coding sequence is TGCGCCAGCAGCCCGGCCGGGAGCGGGAGAGCGGGGGAGCAGTACTTC.

CDR3 sequence reads: CASSLARVPETQYF. As DNA, the CDR3 is TGTGCCAGCAGCTTAGCGCGGGTCCCAGAGACCCAGTACTTC. This chain connects TRBV7-9 to TRBJ2-5; tentative D call: TRBD2 (5 bases). Deletions cut 0 bases from V and 4 bases from J, with 9 bases between. The CDR3 is 14 residues long. Germline-derived CDR1 and CDR2 are SEHNR and FQNEAQ (reference sequence). Using reference TRBV7-9 and TRBJ2-5 for the parts outside the CDR3, the full variable domain is DTGVSQNPRHKITKRGQNVTFRCDPISEHNRLYWYRQTLGQGPEFLTYFQNEAQLEKSRLLSDRFSAERPKGSFSTLEIQRTEQGDSAMYLCASSLARVPETQYFGPGTRLLVL.